The rows below give T cell receptor beta chains drawn from one sample of a study of cytomegalovirus exposure and HLA in healthy donors. Repertoires were generated with immunoSEQ multiplex PCR, while TCRdb's copy carries only in-frame clones and drops some. The sample holds over 150,000 clones, 80% to 85% seen once. The source material was PBMCs. All receptors come from a girl aged 2-10 years in good health and CMV-seropositive. The CDR3 runs from the conserved cysteine through the conserved F or W. Fields, in order: CDR3 length, D gene, J gene, V gene, clone size, CDR3 protein, CDR3 DNA. The D gene is left open where the match is weak. Clone size, where shown, is once, few, many, or a class for clones that have expanded.

>13|-|TRBJ1-5|TRBV6-5|-
CASSRTGNQPQHF
TGTGCCAGCAGTCGGACAGGCAATCAGCCCCAGCATTTT
>14|TRBD1|TRBJ1-2|TRBV7-8|-
CASSNTGTAYGYTF
TGTGCCAGCAGCAATACCGGGACAGCCTATGGCTACACCTTC
>15|TRBD1|TRBJ2-5|TRBV29-1|few
CSADPGQGPEETQYF
TGCAGCGCCGACCCCGGACAGGGGCCAGAGGAGACCCAGTACTTC
>15|TRBD1|TRBJ2-2|TRBV5-8|few
CASILDRANTGELFF
TGTGCCAGCATCCTTGACAGGGCGAACACCGGGGAGCTGTTTTTT
>14|-|TRBJ1-2|TRBV4-1|-
CASSQIGVNYGYTF
TGCGCCAGCAGCCAAATAGGAGTTAACTATGGCTACACCTTC
>16|TRBD2|TRBJ2-2|TRBV4-2|once
CASSQTLADPNGELFF
TGTGCCAGCAGCCAAACACTAGCGGACCCCAACGGGGAGCTGTTTTTT
>15|-|TRBJ2-5|TRBV19|-
CASSIRTSPQETQYF
TGTGCCAGTAGTATCCGCACTAGTCCGCAAGAGACCCAGTACTTC
>14|TRBD2|TRBJ2-1|TRBV30|-
CAWSRTSAHNEQFF
TGTGCCTGGAGTCGGACTAGCGCCCACAATGAGCAGTTCTTC
>15|-|TRBJ1-2|TRBV9|few
CASSPAGSGNYGYTF
TGTGCCAGCAGCCCGGCCGGGAGCGGTAACTATGGCTACACCTTC
>13|-|TRBJ2-4|TRBV5-1|-
CASSFEGADIQYF
TGCGCCAGCAGCTTCGAGGGCGCGGACATTCAGTACTTC
>14|-|TRBJ1-5|TRBV19|-
CASSITRRGQPQHF
TGTGCCAGTAGTATCACACGAAGGGGTCAGCCCCAGCATTTT
>15|TRBD2|TRBJ2-1|TRBV5-4|-
CASSSGTSGRNEQFF
TGTGCCAGCAGCTCCGGGACTAGCGGGAGGAATGAGCAGTTCTTC
>17|TRBD2|TRBJ2-5|TRBV12-5|-
CASGPGTSGSGSETQYF
TGTGCTAGTGGTCCAGGGACTAGCGGGAGTGGATCGGAGACCCAGTACTTC
>14|-|TRBJ1-2|TRBV9|-
CASSQSSTARGYTF
TGTGCCAGCAGCCAGTCGAGTACGGCGCGGGGCTACACCTTC
>15|-|TRBJ2-1|TRBV6-4|-
CASSDSDADYNEQFF
TGTGCCAGCAGTGACTCGGATGCGGATTACAATGAGCAGTTCTTC
>14|TRBD2|TRBJ2-1|TRBV30|-
CALVRTSGYNEQFF
TGTGCCCTGGTCCGGACTAGCGGGTACAATGAGCAGTTCTTC
>14|-|TRBJ1-1|TRBV5-1|-
CASSFPPEGAEAFF
TGCGCCAGCAGCTTTCCCCCGGAGGGCGCTGAAGCTTTCTTT
>13|-|TRBJ2-7|TRBV7-9|-
CASSLASSREQYF
TGTGCCAGCAGCTTAGCATCCAGTCGTGAGCAGTACTTC
>15|-|TRBJ1-2|TRBV5-1|-
CASSLGQGLGYGYTF
TGCGCCAGCAGCTTGGGTCAGGGGCTGGGCTATGGCTACACCTTC
>15|TRBD2|TRBJ2-3|TRBV19|-
CASQGTSGRRDTQYF
TGTGCCAGTCAAGGGACTAGCGGGAGAAGGGATACGCAGTATTTT
>15|-|TRBJ2-1|TRBV30|-
CAWSLGGAGYNEQFF
TGTGCCTGGAGCCTCGGAGGGGCCGGTTACAATGAGCAGTTCTTC
>14|-|TRBJ1-1|TRBV9|-
CASSGGGQLQEAFF
TGTGCCAGCAGCGGCGGAGGACAGCTCCAAGAAGCTTTCTTT
>15|-|TRBJ1-1|TRBV28|-
CASRLWDAGNTEAFF
TGTGCCAGCAGACTCTGGGATGCGGGAAACACTGAAGCTTTCTTT
>13|-|TRBJ1-1|TRBV30|-
CAWSEQTGPEAFF
TGTGCCTGGAGTGAACAAACAGGGCCTGAAGCTTTCTTT
>16|-|TRBJ2-3|TRBV5-8|-
CASSFLPTVLTDTQYF
TGTGCCAGCAGCTTCCTACCTACGGTCCTCACAGATACGCAGTATTTT
>11|-|TRBJ2-4|TRBV30|-
CAWSVRVIQYF
TGTGCCTGGAGTGTACGGGTCATTCAGTACTTC
>12|-|TRBJ1-2|TRBV19|-
CASSQGTYGYTF
TGTGCCAGTAGCCAGGGCACCTATGGCTACACCTTC
>9|-|TRBJ1-1|TRBV20-1|-
CSARLEAFF
TGCAGTGCTAGACTTGAAGCTTTCTTT
>13|-|TRBJ1-5|TRBV5-4|-
CASSSSPIEPQHF
TGTGCCAGCAGCTCCTCCCCTATAGAGCCCCAGCATTTT
>15|TRBD2|TRBJ2-3|TRBV9|-
CASSVEAGTHYTQYF
TGTGCCAGCAGCGTAGAAGCGGGAACTCACTATACGCAGTATTTT
>16|TRBD1|TRBJ2-5|TRBV7-3|-
CASSPIGGQGSETQYF
TGTGCCAGCAGCCCCATTGGTGGACAGGGGAGCGAGACCCAGTACTTC
>15|TRBD2|TRBJ2-1|TRBV6-5|-
CASSTTSGGINEQFF
TGTGCCAGCAGTACTACTAGCGGGGGTATTAATGAGCAGTTCTTC
>16|TRBD1|TRBJ2-1|TRBV28|-
CASTPPGTGIAGEQFF
TGTGCCAGCACCCCTCCCGGGACAGGGATTGCTGGAGAGCAGTTCTTC
>14|TRBD1|TRBJ2-7|TRBV28|-
CASSWGQGDYEQYF
TGTGCCAGCAGTTGGGGACAGGGGGATTACGAGCAGTACTTC
>12|TRBD1|TRBJ1-2|TRBV19|-
CASSWGTGRYTF
TGTGCCAGTAGTTGGGGGACAGGTCGCTACACCTTC
>15|TRBD1|TRBJ2-3|TRBV25-1|once
CASSEGQGVFDTQYF
TGTGCCAGCAGTGAAGGACAGGGGGTTTTTGATACGCAGTATTTT
>14|-|TRBJ2-1|TRBV7-8|-
CAIRNRGGGNEQFF
TGTGCCATCCGAAATAGGGGAGGAGGCAATGAGCAGTTCTTC
>12|-|TRBJ1-4|TRBV11-3|-
CASTCPGGKLFF
TGTGCCAGCACTTGCCCGGGGGGAAAACTGTTTTTT
>15|-|TRBJ1-3|TRBV5-8|-
CASSLVGGSGNTIYF
TGTGCCAGCAGCTTGGTAGGGGGAAGTGGAAACACCATATATTTT
>11|-|TRBJ1-5|TRBV6-1|-
CASRTQQPQHF
TGTGCCAGCAGGACACAGCAGCCCCAGCATTTT
>15|TRBD2|TRBJ2-7|TRBV5-4|-
CASSPGLAASYEQYF
TGTGCCAGCAGTCCGGGACTAGCGGCCTCCTACGAGCAGTACTTC
>16|TRBD2|TRBJ2-5|TRBV5-4|-
CASSKGLAENQETQYF
TGTGCCAGCAGCAAGGGACTAGCGGAGAACCAAGAGACCCAGTACTTC
>18|-|TRBJ2-5|TRBV5-1|-
CASSLDFIGGWAPETQYF
TGCGCCAGCAGCTTGGATTTTATAGGGGGTTGGGCCCCAGAGACCCAGTACTTC
>14|-|TRBJ1-3|TRBV28|-
CASSLGQAANTIYF
TGTGCCAGCAGTTTAGGGCAGGCAGCAAACACCATATATTTT
>13|-|TRBJ2-5|TRBV5-4|-
CASSPPQSETQYF
TGTGCCAGCAGCCCGCCTCAGTCGGAGACCCAGTACTTC